Shown below are 14 T cell receptor beta chains from a single sample sequenced in a study of blood T cell repertoires in COVID-19. TCRdb's table, derived via immunoSEQ multiplex PCR, lists solely in-frame clones and lacks some. The table records approximately 30,000 clones, under 80% of them present only once. The specimen was peripheral blood. The receptors here all came from a man in his 70s with acute or convalescent COVID-19.

The chain employs TRBV18 and TRBJ2-7, with 9 bases identical to TRBD1. Looked up from germline, CDR1 is KGHSH and CDR2 is LQKENI. This CDR3 region has 15 residues. Trimming at V came to 4 bases and at J to 4 bases, leaving 8 bases not matched to a gene. This CDR3 reads CASSLRTGERYEQYF. The CDR3 coding sequence is TGTGCCAGCTCACTGAGGACAGGGGAAAGGTACGAGCAGTACTTC.

The chain has TRBV7-9 and TRBJ2-7; 7 bases agree with TRBD1. Germline V lookup: CDR1 SEHNR, CDR2 FQNEAQ (reference sequence). Trimming cost V 2 bases and J 4 bases; bases outside gene matches: 2. The CDR3 length is 13 residues. CDR3 coding DNA: TGTGCCAGCAGCTTAACGACAGGGTACGAGCAGTACTTC. Translated, it gives CASSLTTGYEQYF.

J is TRBJ2-1 and V is TRBV19, with TRBD2 matching over 8 bases. Per germline, CDR1 LNHDA and CDR2 SQIVND (reference sequence). Germline trimming cut 5 bases from V and 7 bases from J; bases unmatched to any gene: 10. The CDR3 totals 15 residues. CDR3 in amino acids: CASSQQRESGNEQFF. DNA of the CDR3: TGTGCCAGTAGTCAACAGCGGGAGTCAGGGAATGAGCAGTTCTTC.

The chain combines TRBV7-2 with TRBJ2-3; TRBD2 matches 8 bases. Trimming removed 10 bases from V and 5 bases from J; junction bases left unmatched: 11. Germline V CDR1 and CDR2: SGHTA, FQGNSA. The CDR3 runs to 14 residues. CDR3 bases: TGTGCCACCAATCCGGGGGGGCCAGGAGATACGCAGTATTTT. Residues: CATNPGGPGDTQYF.

V gene TRBV28 combines with J gene TRBJ2-1, with 7 nucleotides matching TRBD1. This CDR3 has 13 amino acids. Germline V CDR1 and CDR2: MDHEN, SYDVKM. V gave up 3 bases and J gave up 15 bases; unmatched junction bases: 11. The CDR3 loop is CASSFRTGYVRFF. In nucleotides, the CDR3 is TGTGCCAGCAGTTTTAGGACAGGCTACGTTCGGTTCTTC.

This chain uses TRBV29-1 with TRBJ2-5; D is undetermined. Germline CDR1 SQVTM, CDR2 ANQGSEA. The CDR3 sequence is 11 residues long. The V gene lost 6 bases and the J gene lost 9 bases, with 14 bases spanning the gap. The CDR3 region has the DNA TGCAGCGTCCAAACCACATTTTCCCAGTACTTC. This translates into CSVQTTFSQYF. Looking up the rest from reference TRBV29-1 and TRBJ2-5 gives the full variable domain: SAVISQKPSRDICQRGTSLTIQCQVDSQVTMMFWYRQQPGQSLTLIATANQGSEATYESGFVIDKFPISRPNLTFSTLTVSNMSPEDSSIYLCSVQTTFSQYFGPGTRLLVL.

This chain connects TRBV3-1 (or the pseudogene TRBV3-2) to TRBJ2-1; D might be TRBD2 (5 bases). V was cut by 0 bases and J by 3 bases, with 9 bases left in between. This CDR3 region has 15 residues. CDR1 and CDR2 (germline): LGHDT, YNNKEL (reference sequence). This CDR3 reads CASSQDTGIYNEQFF. DNA for the CDR3: TGTGCCAGCAGCCAAGATACGGGGATCTACAATGAGCAGTTCTTC.

This chain's CDR3 is CASSLEGWDRSYEQYF. The CDR3 DNA is TGCGCCAGCAGCCTCGAAGGTTGGGACAGGTCCTACGAGCAGTACTTC. The V gene is TRBV5-1, the J gene TRBJ2-7, with TRBD1 identical over 8 bases. V dropped 4 bases and J dropped 1; count of bases not matched to a gene: 10. The CDR3 is 16 residues long. From germline, CDR1 is SGHRS and CDR2 YFSETQ.

V usage is TRBV28 and J usage is TRBJ2-7, with a possible D match to TRBD2 (5 bases). V lost 7 bases and J lost 0, with 16 bases in between. Germline V gives CDR1 MDHEN, CDR2 SYDVKM. The length of the CDR3 is 15 residues. In DNA form, the CDR3 reads TGTGCCAGCACTACAACTATTACTAGCTCCTACGAGCAGTACTTC. Translated: CASTTTITSSYEQYF. Drawing the rest from reference TRBV28 and TRBJ2-7, the complete variable domain is DVKVTQSSRYLVKRTGEKVFLECVQDMDHENMFWYRQDPGLGLRLIYFSYDVKMKEKGDIPEGYSVSREKKERFSLILESASTNQTSMYLCASTTTITSSYEQYFGPGTRLTVT.

In its sample, this clone ranks as medium-sized. The genes are TRBV4-3 and TRBJ2-6; maybe TRBD2 (5 bases). Trimming took 0 bases from V and 0 from J, leaving 6 bases between them. This CDR3 is built from 16 residues. Germline lookup yields CDR1 LGHNA and CDR2 YSLEER. Here the CDR3 reads CASSQDGSSGANVLTF. The DNA for the CDR3 is TGCGCCAGCAGCCAAGATGGGAGCTCTGGGGCCAACGTCCTGACTTTC.

This chain connects TRBV7-2 to TRBJ2-1, with TRBD2 identical over 7 bases. V shed 3 bases, J shed 9 bases, and the junction held 11 bases outside the gene matches. CDR3 length equals 15 residues. Germline V gene sequence: CDR1 SGHTA, CDR2 FQGNSA. The DNA of the CDR3 is TGTGCCAGCAGCTTGGAGCGGGGCTTTCGTGCTGAGCAGTTCTTC. Translation: CASSLERGFRAEQFF.

J is TRBJ2-3 and V is TRBV7-8; TRBD2 agrees at 10 bases. From germline, CDR1 is SGHVS and CDR2 FQNEAQ. This CDR3 contains 15 residues. The junction had 7 bases not matched to a gene; V was cut back by 5 bases and J by 5 bases. The CDR3 coding sequence is TGTGCCAGCAGCCAAAGCGGGAGGGGAGTAGATACGCAGTATTTT. Translated, it gives CASSQSGRGVDTQYF.

The CDR3 spells CASSPVRVSRESDTQYF. The CDR3 DNA is TGTGCCAGCAGCCCTGTGAGGGTCTCGCGGGAGTCAGATACGCAGTATTTT. This rearrangement joins TRBV7-2 to TRBJ2-3; 7 bases fit TRBD2. Germline-derived CDR1 and CDR2 are SGHTA and FQGNSA. This CDR3 is built from 17 residues. V gave up 5 bases and J gave up 4 bases; unmatched junction bases: 15.

The CDR3 region is CASSQGVSYNEQFF. Here the CDR3 DNA reads TGTGCCAGTAGTCAGGGGGTCTCCTACAATGAGCAGTTCTTC. This chain links TRBV19 with TRBJ2-1, with 7 bases identical to TRBD1. J lost 0 bases, V lost 5 bases, and 1 base had no gene match. The CDR3 consists of 14 residues. CDR1 and CDR2 from the germline V gene are LNHDA and SQIVND (reference sequence).